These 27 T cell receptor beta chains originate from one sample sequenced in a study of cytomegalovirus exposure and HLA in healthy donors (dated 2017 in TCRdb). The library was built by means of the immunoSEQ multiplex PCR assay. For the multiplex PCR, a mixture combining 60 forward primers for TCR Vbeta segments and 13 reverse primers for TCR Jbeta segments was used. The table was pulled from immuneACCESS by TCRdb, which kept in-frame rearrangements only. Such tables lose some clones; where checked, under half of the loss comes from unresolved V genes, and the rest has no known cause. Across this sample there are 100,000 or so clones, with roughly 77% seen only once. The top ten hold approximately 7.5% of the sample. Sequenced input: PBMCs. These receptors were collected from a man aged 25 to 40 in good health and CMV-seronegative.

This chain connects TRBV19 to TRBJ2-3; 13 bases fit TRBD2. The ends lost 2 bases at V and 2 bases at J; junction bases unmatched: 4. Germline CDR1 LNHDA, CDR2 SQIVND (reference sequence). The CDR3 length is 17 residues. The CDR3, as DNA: TGTGCCAGTAGTATATCGGGACTAGCGGGGTTCACAGATACGCAGTATTTT. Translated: CASSISGLAGFTDTQYF. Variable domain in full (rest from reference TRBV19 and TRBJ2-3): DGGITQSPKYLFRKEGQNVTLSCEQNLNHDAMYWYRQDPGQGLRLIYYSQIVNDFQKGDIAEGYSVSREKKESFPLTVTSAQKNPTAFYLCASSISGLAGFTDTQYFGPGTRLTVL.

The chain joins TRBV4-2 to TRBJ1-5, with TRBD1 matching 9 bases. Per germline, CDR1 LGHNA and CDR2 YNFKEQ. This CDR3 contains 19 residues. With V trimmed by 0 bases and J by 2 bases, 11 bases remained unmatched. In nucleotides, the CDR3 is TGTGCCAGCAGCCAAGACCCCCCGGGACAGGGTTCCGGCAATCAGCCCCAGCATTTT. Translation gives CASSQDPPGQGSGNQPQHF.

As DNA, the CDR3 is TGTGCCAGCAACGTAGCGGGGGGGTACAATGAGCAGTTCTTC. Amino acids: CASNVAGGYNEQFF. The rearrangement uses TRBV27 and TRBJ2-1; 11 positions match TRBD2. The trim removed 7 bases at V and 4 bases at J, leaving 3 bases unmatched. Germline lookup yields CDR1 MNHEY and CDR2 SMNVEV (reference sequence). The CDR3 totals 14 residues.

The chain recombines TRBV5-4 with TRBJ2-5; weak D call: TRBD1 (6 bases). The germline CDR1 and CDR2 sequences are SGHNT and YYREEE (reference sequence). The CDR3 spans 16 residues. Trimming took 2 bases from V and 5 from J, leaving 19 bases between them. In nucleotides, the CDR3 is TGTGCCAGCAGCTTACGAGACAGGTCCCCCGGGGAGACCCAGTACTTC. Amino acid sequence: CASSLRDRSPGETQYF.

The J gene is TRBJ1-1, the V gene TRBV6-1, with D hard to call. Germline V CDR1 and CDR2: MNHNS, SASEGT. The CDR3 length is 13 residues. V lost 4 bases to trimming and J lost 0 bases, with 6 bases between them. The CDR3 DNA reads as TGTGCCAGCAGTGGCAGAATGAACACTGAAGCTTTCTTT. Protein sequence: CASSGRMNTEAFF.

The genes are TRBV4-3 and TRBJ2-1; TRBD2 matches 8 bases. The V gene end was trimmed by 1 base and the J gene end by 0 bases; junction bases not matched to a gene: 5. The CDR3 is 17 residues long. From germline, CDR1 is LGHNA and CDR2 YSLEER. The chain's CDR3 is CASSQGGGPYSYNEQFF. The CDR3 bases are TGCGCCAGCAGCCAAGGCGGGGGGCCATACTCCTACAATGAGCAGTTCTTC.

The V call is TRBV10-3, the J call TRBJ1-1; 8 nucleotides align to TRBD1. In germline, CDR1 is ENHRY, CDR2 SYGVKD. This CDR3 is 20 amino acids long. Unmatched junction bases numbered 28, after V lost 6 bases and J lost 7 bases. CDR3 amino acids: CAIRKDREVYSARVGREAFF. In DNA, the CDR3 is TGTGCCATCAGAAAGGACAGGGAGGTATATTCGGCTCGTGTTGGTCGTGAAGCTTTCTTT.

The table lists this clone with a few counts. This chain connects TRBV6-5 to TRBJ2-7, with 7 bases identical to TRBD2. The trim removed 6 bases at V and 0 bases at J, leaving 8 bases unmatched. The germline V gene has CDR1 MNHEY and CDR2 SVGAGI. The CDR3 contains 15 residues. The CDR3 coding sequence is TGTGCCAGCAGCCGGACCAGCGGGGCCTCCTACGAGCAGTACTTC. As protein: CASSRTSGASYEQYF.

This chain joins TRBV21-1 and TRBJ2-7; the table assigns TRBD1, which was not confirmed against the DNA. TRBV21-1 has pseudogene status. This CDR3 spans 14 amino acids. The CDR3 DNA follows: TGTGCCAGCGGCCGACAGGGAATCACGGGTGAGCAGTACTTC. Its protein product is CASGRQGITGEQYF.

The DNA for the CDR3 is TGTGCCATCAGTGGACTAGACGAACTATACGAGCAGTACTTC. This encodes CAISGLDELYEQYF. This rearrangement joins TRBV10-3 to TRBJ2-7, with TRBD2 as a possible D gene (6 bases). With 4 bases removed from V and 4 bases from J, the gap between germline ends came to 14 bases. This CDR3 spans 14 amino acids. The germline CDR1 and CDR2 sequences are ENHRY and SYGVKD.

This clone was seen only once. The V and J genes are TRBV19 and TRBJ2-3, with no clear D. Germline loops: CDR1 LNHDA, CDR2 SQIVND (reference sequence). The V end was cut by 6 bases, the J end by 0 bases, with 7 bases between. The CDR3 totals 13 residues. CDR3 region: CASRWASTDTQYF. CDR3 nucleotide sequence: TGTGCCAGTAGGTGGGCTAGCACAGATACGCAGTATTTT. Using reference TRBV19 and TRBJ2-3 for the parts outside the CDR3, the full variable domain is DGGITQSPKYLFRKEGQNVTLSCEQNLNHDAMYWYRQDPGQGLRLIYYSQIVNDFQKGDIAEGYSVSREKKESFPLTVTSAQKNPTAFYLCASRWASTDTQYFGPGTRLTVL.

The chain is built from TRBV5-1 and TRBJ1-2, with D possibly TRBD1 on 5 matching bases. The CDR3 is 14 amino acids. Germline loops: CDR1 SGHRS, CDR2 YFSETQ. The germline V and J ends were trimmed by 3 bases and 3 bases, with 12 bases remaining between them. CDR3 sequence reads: CASSSQGSYYGYTF. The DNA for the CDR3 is TGCGCCAGCAGCTCCCAGGGTTCCTACTATGGCTACACCTTC.

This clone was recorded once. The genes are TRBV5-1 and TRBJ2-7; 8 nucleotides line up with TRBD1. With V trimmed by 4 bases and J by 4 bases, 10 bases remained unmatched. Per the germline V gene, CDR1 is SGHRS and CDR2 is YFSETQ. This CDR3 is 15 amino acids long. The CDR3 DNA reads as TGCGCCAGCAGCCCGGCACCGGGACAGGAGTACGAGCAGTACTTC. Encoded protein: CASSPAPGQEYEQYF.

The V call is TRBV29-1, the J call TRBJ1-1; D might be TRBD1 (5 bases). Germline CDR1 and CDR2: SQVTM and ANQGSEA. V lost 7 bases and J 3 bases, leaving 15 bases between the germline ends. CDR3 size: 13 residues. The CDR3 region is CSALRASDTEAFF. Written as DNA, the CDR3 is TGCAGCGCTCTCAGGGCGTCAGACACTGAAGCTTTCTTT. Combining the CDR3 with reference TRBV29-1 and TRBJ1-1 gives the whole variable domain SAVISQKPSRDICQRGTSLTIQCQVDSQVTMMFWYRQQPGQSLTLIATANQGSEATYESGFVIDKFPISRPNLTFSTLTVSNMSPEDSSIYLCSALRASDTEAFFGQGTRLTVV.

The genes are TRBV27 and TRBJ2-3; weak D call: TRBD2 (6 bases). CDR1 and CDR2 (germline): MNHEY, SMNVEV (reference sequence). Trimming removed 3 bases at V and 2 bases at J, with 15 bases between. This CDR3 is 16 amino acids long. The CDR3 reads CASSFNGDLTTDTQYF. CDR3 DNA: TGTGCCAGCAGTTTTAACGGGGACTTAACCACAGATACGCAGTATTTT.

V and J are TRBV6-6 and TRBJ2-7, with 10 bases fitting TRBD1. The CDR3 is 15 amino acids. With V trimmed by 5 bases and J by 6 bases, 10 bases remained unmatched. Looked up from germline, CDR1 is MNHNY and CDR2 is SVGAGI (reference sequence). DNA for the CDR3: TGTGCCAGCAGTAGGCGGGACAGGGGAGGACGCGAGCAGTACTTC. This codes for CASSRRDRGGREQYF.

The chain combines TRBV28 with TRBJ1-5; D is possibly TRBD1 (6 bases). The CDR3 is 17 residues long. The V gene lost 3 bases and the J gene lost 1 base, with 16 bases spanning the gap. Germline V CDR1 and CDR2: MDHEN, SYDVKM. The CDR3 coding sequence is TGTGCCAGCAGTTTGATGGACAGCGCTAAGAGCAATCAGCCCCAGCATTTT. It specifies CASSLMDSAKSNQPQHF.

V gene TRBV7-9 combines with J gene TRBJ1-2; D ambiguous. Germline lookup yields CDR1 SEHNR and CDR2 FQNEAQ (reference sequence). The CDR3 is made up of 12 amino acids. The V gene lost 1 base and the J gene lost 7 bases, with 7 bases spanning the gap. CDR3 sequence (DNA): TGTGCCAGCAGCTTAGATCCCCTTGGCTACACCTTC. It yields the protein CASSLDPLGYTF.

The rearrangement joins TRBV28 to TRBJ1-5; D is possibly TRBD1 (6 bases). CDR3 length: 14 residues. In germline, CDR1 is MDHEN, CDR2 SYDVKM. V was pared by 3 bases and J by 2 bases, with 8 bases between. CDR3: CASSFRTGNQPQHF. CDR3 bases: TGTGCCAGCAGTTTTCGGACAGGCAATCAGCCCCAGCATTTT.

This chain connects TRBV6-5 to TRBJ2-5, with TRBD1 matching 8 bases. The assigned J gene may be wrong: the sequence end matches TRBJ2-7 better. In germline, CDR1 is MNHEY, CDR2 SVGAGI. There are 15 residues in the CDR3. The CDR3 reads CASSRTGTGSYEQYF. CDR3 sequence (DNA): TGTGCCAGCAGTAGAACCGGGACAGGAAGTTACGAGCAGTACTTC.

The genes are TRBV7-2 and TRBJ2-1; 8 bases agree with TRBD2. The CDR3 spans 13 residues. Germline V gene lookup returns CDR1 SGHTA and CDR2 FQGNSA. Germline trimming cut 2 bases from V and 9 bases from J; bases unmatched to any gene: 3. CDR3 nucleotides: TGTGCCAGCAGCTTAAACGGGGGGGTTGAGCAGTTCTTC. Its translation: CASSLNGGVEQFF.

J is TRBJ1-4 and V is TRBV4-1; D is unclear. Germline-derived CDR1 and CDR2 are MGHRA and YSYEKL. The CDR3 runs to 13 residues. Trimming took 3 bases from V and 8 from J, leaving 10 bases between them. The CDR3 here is CASSHTGEEKLFF. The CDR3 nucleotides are TGCGCCAGCAGCCATACGGGAGAAGAAAAACTGTTTTTT.

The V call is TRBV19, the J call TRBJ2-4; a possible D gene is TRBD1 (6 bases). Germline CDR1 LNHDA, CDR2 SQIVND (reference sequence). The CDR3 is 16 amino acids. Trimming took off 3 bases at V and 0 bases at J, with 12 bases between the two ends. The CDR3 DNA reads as TGTGCCAGTAGTATGGGGGACAACATAGCCAAAAACATTCAGTACTTC. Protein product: CASSMGDNIAKNIQYF.

CDR3 in amino acids: CASSDITDTQYF. CDR3 coding DNA: TGTGCCAGCAGTGACATCACAGATACGCAGTATTTT. The chain has TRBV25-1 and TRBJ2-3; D not resolved. V was clipped by 3 bases and J by 2 bases, with 3 bases between them. This CDR3 comprises 12 residues. CDR1 and CDR2 (germline): MGHDK, SYGVNS.

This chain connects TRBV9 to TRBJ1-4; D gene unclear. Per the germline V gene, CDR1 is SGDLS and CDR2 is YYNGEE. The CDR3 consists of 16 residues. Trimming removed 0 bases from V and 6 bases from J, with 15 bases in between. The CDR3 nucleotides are TGTGCCAGCAGCGTAGCGGTCGGGCGGACTGATGAAAAACTGTTTTTT. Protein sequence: CASSVAVGRTDEKLFF.

CDR3 region: CASSPRTSGSSYEQYF. The CDR3 DNA follows: TGTGCCAGCAGCCCCCGGACTAGCGGGAGCTCCTACGAGCAGTACTTC. The J gene is TRBJ2-7, the V gene TRBV7-9; TRBD2 aligns across 13 bases. The CDR3 extends over 16 amino acids. With V trimmed by 5 bases and J by 0 bases, 4 bases remained unmatched. The germline gives CDR1 SEHNR, CDR2 FQNEAQ (reference sequence).

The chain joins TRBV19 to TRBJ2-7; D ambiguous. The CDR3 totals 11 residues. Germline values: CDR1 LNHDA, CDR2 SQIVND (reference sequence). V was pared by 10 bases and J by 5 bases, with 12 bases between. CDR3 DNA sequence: TGTGCCACCTCTTTAGTCGACGAGCAGTACTTC. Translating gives CATSLVDEQYF.